These 27 T cell receptor beta chains originate from one sample sequenced in a study of OX40 agonist ivuxolimab in advanced cancers. Assay: immunoSEQ multiplex PCR; the TCRdb copy retains only in-frame clones and omits some. The sample contains about 12,000 clones, 81% of which appear only once. The specimen comprised CD4+ or CD8+ T cells sorted from blood, sampled in a trial of the OX40 agonist ivuxolimab. The source of these receptors is an adult with an advanced solid tumor such as melanoma, head and neck, liver or kidney cancer.

The chain couples TRBV4-2 to TRBJ1-2; D possibly corresponds to TRBD1 (5 bases). Between the trimmed V and J ends, which lost 0 bases and 14 bases, there was a span of 13 bases. CDR1 and CDR2 (germline): LGHNA, YNFKEQ. The CDR3 consists of 12 residues. The DNA for the CDR3 is TGTGCCAGCAGCCAAGAGGGCAGGGATAGGACCTTC. Its protein product is CASSQEGRDRTF.

The chain joins TRBV4-3 to TRBJ2-3; D may be TRBD1 or TRBD2 (5 bases each). V was cut by 4 bases and J by 1 base, with 15 bases left in between. CDR1 and CDR2 (germline): LGHNA, YSLEER. This CDR3 spans 16 amino acids. CDR3 amino acids: CASSPTGTSGTDTQYF. The DNA for the CDR3 is TGCGCCAGCAGCCCAACCGGGACCAGCGGCACAGATACGCAGTATTTT.

The J gene is TRBJ1-5, the V gene TRBV4-1; D not certain. Germline loops: CDR1 MGHRA, CDR2 YSYEKL. V dropped 0 bases and J dropped 6 bases, with 12 bases sitting between them. The CDR3 has 15 residues. CDR3 protein: CASSQDLSGGQPQHF. The CDR3 coding sequence is TGCGCCAGCAGCCAAGACCTTTCGGGAGGTCAGCCCCAGCATTTT.

The CDR3 loop is CATSREGGGRADTQYF. CDR3 coding DNA: TGTGCCACCAGCAGAGAAGGGGGAGGCCGGGCAGATACGCAGTATTTT. The chain is built from TRBV15 and TRBJ2-3; D may correspond to TRBD1 or TRBD2 (6 bases each). Trimming shortened V by 0 bases and J by 4 bases, and 14 bases separated the two germline ends. Germline lookup yields CDR1 LNHNV and CDR2 YYDKDF (reference sequence). The CDR3 has 16 amino acids.

This chain connects TRBV19 to TRBJ2-3; D might be TRBD1 (5 bases). CDR3 length: 17 residues. Trimming pared 4 bases from V and 0 bases from J, leaving 17 bases between. The germline V gene has CDR1 LNHDA and CDR2 SQIVND (reference sequence). The CDR3 region has the DNA TGTGCCAGTAGTAACCCTCCCCAGGGTCCTAGCACAGATACGCAGTATTTT. Translation: CASSNPPQGPSTDTQYF.

This chain connects TRBV2 to TRBJ2-1; TRBD2 aligns across 12 bases. Germline lookup yields CDR1 SNHLY and CDR2 FYNNEI. Losses at the gene ends were 5 bases for V and 4 bases for J; bases not matched to a gene: 3. The CDR3 sequence is 15 residues long. The CDR3 nucleotides read TGTGCCAGCAGTAGCGGGACTAGCGGGTACAATGAGCAGTTCTTC. Translated, it gives CASSSGTSGYNEQFF.

The chain combines TRBV28 with TRBJ2-1; tentative D call: TRBD1 (6 bases). The CDR3 covers 15 residues. Deletions cut 3 bases from V and 4 bases from J, with 13 bases between. The germline V gene encodes CDR1 MDHEN and CDR2 SYDVKM. The CDR3 nucleotides read TGTGCCAGCAGTTTCGGAACAGGGTGGTACAATGAGCAGTTCTTC. Translated: CASSFGTGWYNEQFF.

The V call is TRBV7-9, the J call TRBJ2-7; 8 bases match TRBD2. Germline V lookup: CDR1 SEHNR, CDR2 FQNEAQ (reference sequence). CDR3 length equals 13 residues. J was trimmed by 2 bases and V by 3 bases; bases with no gene match: 0. The CDR3 here is CASSFSGAYEQYF. As DNA, the CDR3 is TGTGCCAGCAGCTTTAGCGGGGCCTACGAGCAGTACTTC.

The rearrangement joins TRBV28 to TRBJ2-7, with D unresolved. Germline V gene lookup returns CDR1 MDHEN and CDR2 SYDVKM. There are 12 residues in the CDR3. V was shortened by 2 bases and J by 6 bases, with 8 bases between the two germline ends. CDR3 DNA sequence: TGTGCCAGCAGTTTAAGCGCGCGCGAGCAGTACTTC. Translation: CASSLSAREQYF.

The chain employs TRBV9 and TRBJ2-3; perhaps TRBD2 as D (5 bases). Deletions cut 0 bases from V and 2 bases from J, with 13 bases between. Per germline, CDR1 SGDLS and CDR2 YYNGEE. The CDR3 consists of 16 residues. CDR3 sequence reads: CASSVAERIFTDTQYF. The CDR3 nucleotides are TGTGCCAGCAGCGTAGCCGAGCGGATTTTCACAGATACGCAGTATTTT.

This clone appeared once. This sequence joins TRBV29-1 and TRBJ2-1, with D uncertain. This CDR3 is built from 11 residues. CDR1 SQVTM and CDR2 ANQGSEA come from the germline V gene. The V end lost 1 base, the J end lost 7 bases, and 5 bases lay between the germline ends. The CDR3 reads CSVEAENEQFF. The CDR3 DNA follows: TGCAGCGTTGAAGCTGAGAATGAGCAGTTCTTC.

This clone was counted only a few times. This chain joins TRBV28 and TRBJ2-7; D might be TRBD2 (5 bases). V lost 5 bases to trimming and J lost 7 bases, with 15 bases between them. The CDR3 spans 13 residues. Germline CDR1 reads MDHEN; CDR2 reads SYDVKM. CDR3 region: CASSQPGLLEQYF. The CDR3 DNA sequence: TGTGCCAGCAGTCAGCCTGGACTGTTGGAGCAGTACTTC.

The chain recombines TRBV29-1 with TRBJ2-7, with TRBD1 matching over 9 bases. The V and J ends lost 7 bases and 6 bases, in that order; junction bases with no gene match: 10. The CDR3 is made up of 13 amino acids. CDR1 and CDR2 (germline): SQVTM, ANQGSEA. In DNA form, the CDR3 reads TGCAGCGCCGTACAGGGGGCGCGCGGCGAGCAGTACTTC. Protein product: CSAVQGARGEQYF.

The chain employs TRBV5-4 and TRBJ2-7; D is perhaps TRBD1 (5 bases). Per the germline V gene, CDR1 is SGHNT and CDR2 is YYREEE (reference sequence). This CDR3 is built from 14 residues. The ends were cut back, 1 base at V and 1 base at J, with 9 bases in the middle. The CDR3 protein is CASSLIDSSYEQYF. The DNA of the CDR3 is TGTGCCAGCAGCTTGATCGACAGTTCCTACGAGCAGTACTTC.

The V and J genes are TRBV7-9 and TRBJ2-7, with 8 bases identical to TRBD2. The germline V gene encodes CDR1 SEHNR and CDR2 FQNEAQ (reference sequence). Unmatched junction bases numbered 15, after V lost 5 bases and J lost 9 bases. The CDR3 contains 15 residues. The CDR3, as DNA: TGTGCCAGCAGCCCTCCGGGAGGGGACGCCTCGAGGCAGTACTTC. Amino acid sequence: CASSPPGGDASRQYF. Complete variable domain (other parts from reference TRBV7-9 and TRBJ2-7): DTGVSQNPRHKITKRGQNVTFRCDPISEHNRLYWYRQTLGQGPEFLTYFQNEAQLEKSRLLSDRFSAERPKGSFSTLEIQRTEQGDSAMYLCASSPPGGDASRQYFGPGTRLTVT.

The rearrangement links TRBV28 to TRBJ2-3; TRBD1 agrees at 9 bases. This CDR3 comprises 15 residues. The junction had 6 bases not matched to a gene; V was cut back by 5 bases and J by 3 bases. Germline V gives CDR1 MDHEN, CDR2 SYDVKM. In nucleotides, the CDR3 is TGTGCCAGCAGTAGGGACAGGGTTGGTACAGATACGCAGTATTTT. This encodes CASSRDRVGTDTQYF.

This clone was picked up a small number of times. The V call is TRBV7-9, the J call TRBJ2-7; TRBD2 agrees at 14 bases. V was pared by 5 bases and J by 3 bases, with 6 bases of the junction left unmatched. This CDR3 comprises 16 residues. Germline loops: CDR1 SEHNR, CDR2 FQNEAQ (reference sequence). The DNA for the CDR3 is TGTGCCAGCAGCCCCGGGACTAGCGGGAGTTTCTACGAGCAGTACTTC. Protein product: CASSPGTSGSFYEQYF.

The chain couples TRBV11-1 to TRBJ2-7; perhaps D is TRBD1 or TRBD2 (5 bases each). Germline V gene lookup returns CDR1 SGHAT and CDR2 FQDESV (reference sequence). The CDR3 spans 14 residues. V lost 1 base and J 3 bases, leaving 10 bases between the germline ends. The DNA for the CDR3 is TGTGCCAGCAGCTTAGTGGGGGATCTCTACGAGCAGTACTTC. Protein sequence: CASSLVGDLYEQYF.

The sample holds one count of this clone. The chain has TRBV4-1 and TRBJ2-7, with 8 bases that match TRBD2. The ends lost 0 bases at V and 3 bases at J; junction bases unmatched: 10. The CDR3 spans 17 residues. From germline, CDR1 is MGHRA and CDR2 YSYEKL. In DNA form, the CDR3 reads TGCGCCAGCAGCCAAGATAGGGCTAGCGGGCGACACTACGAGCAGTACTTC. Translation: CASSQDRASGRHYEQYF.

The CDR3 nucleotides are TGCGCCAGCAGCCCGGACGGTTCCTACGAGCAGTACTTC. This codes for CASSPDGSYEQYF. V and J are TRBV5-1 and TRBJ2-7; D uncertain. Germline CDR1 reads SGHRS; CDR2 reads YFSETQ. Deletions cut 4 bases from V and 1 base from J, with 9 bases between. This CDR3 has 13 amino acids.

This chain connects TRBV28 to TRBJ1-5, with 7 bases fitting TRBD1. The length of the CDR3 is 17 residues. The J segment lost 1 base and the V segment lost 5 bases, leaving 11 bases of the junction unmatched. The germline V gene has CDR1 MDHEN and CDR2 SYDVKM. CDR3: CASSLTTGWGSNQPQHF. The CDR3 DNA reads TGTGCCAGCAGTCTTACGACAGGGTGGGGGAGCAATCAGCCCCAGCATTTT.

This rearrangement joins TRBV2 to TRBJ1-4, with a possible D match to TRBD1 (6 bases). Germline V gives CDR1 SNHLY, CDR2 FYNNEI. The CDR3 is made up of 15 amino acids. Deletions cut 5 bases from V and 0 bases from J, with 10 bases between. CDR3 in amino acids: CASSRTDATNEKLFF. The CDR3 coding sequence is TGTGCCAGCAGTCGGACAGATGCAACTAATGAAAAACTGTTTTTT.

V usage is TRBV6-1 and J usage is TRBJ1-5; 7 bases line up with TRBD1. J was trimmed by 6 bases and V by 5 bases; bases with no gene match: 7. CDR1 MNHNS and CDR2 SASEGT come from the germline V gene. The length of the CDR3 is 14 residues. The CDR3 is CASSQGGLAQPQHF. As DNA, the CDR3 is TGTGCCAGCAGTCAGGGGGGCTTGGCTCAGCCCCAGCATTTT.

The rearrangement uses TRBV28 and TRBJ2-7, with 10 nucleotides matching TRBD1. The CDR3 length is 15 residues. V lost 1 base, J lost 3 bases, and 3 bases stayed unmatched. Germline CDR1 reads MDHEN; CDR2 reads SYDVKM. The DNA for the CDR3 is TGTGCCAGCAGTTTATCCGGACAGGGGGACTACGAGCAGTACTTC. Translation gives CASSLSGQGDYEQYF.

The chain combines TRBV9 with TRBJ2-5; TRBD2 matches 7 bases. The CDR3 is 14 residues long. CDR1 SGDLS and CDR2 YYNGEE come from the germline V gene. The V segment lost 0 bases and the J segment 4 bases; nucleotides outside the gene matches: 3. CDR3 amino acids: CASSVGTSLETQYF. The CDR3 bases are TGTGCCAGCAGCGTAGGGACTAGTTTAGAGACCCAGTACTTC. The variable domain in full, completed from reference TRBV9 and TRBJ2-5, reads DSGVTQTPKHLITATGQRVTLRCSPRSGDLSVYWYQQSLDQGLQFLIQYYNGEERAKGNILERFSAQQFPDLHSELNLSSLELGDSALYFCASSVGTSLETQYFGPGTRLLVL.

The chain is built from TRBV27 and TRBJ2-3; a possible D gene is TRBD2 (6 bases). Germline loops: CDR1 MNHEY, CDR2 SMNVEV (reference sequence). V was pared by 8 bases and J by 2 bases, with 17 bases between. This CDR3 region has 15 residues. The chain's CDR3 is CASGPPGLLTDTQYF. DNA for the CDR3: TGTGCCAGCGGCCCCCCGGGACTCCTCACAGATACGCAGTATTTT.

V and J are TRBV11-2 and TRBJ2-7; D might be TRBD1 or TRBD2, each matching 5 bases. V was shortened by 1 base and J by 4 bases, with 8 bases between the two germline ends. Germline V CDR1 and CDR2: SGHAT, FQNNGV. CDR3 length equals 13 residues. The CDR3 sequence: CASSLGGRYEQYF. The CDR3 DNA is TGTGCCAGCAGCTTAGGGGGACGGTACGAGCAGTACTTC.